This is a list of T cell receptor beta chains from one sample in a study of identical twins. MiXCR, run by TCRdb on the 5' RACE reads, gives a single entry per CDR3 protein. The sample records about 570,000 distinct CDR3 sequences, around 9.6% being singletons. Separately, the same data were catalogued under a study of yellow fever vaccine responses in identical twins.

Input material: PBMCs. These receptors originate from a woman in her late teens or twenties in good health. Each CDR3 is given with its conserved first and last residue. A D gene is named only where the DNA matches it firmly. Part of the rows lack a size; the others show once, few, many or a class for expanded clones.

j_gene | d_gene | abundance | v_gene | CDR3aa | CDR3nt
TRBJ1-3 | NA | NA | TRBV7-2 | CASSLAYGNTIYF | TGTGCCAGCAGCCTGGCATATGGAAACACCATATATTTT
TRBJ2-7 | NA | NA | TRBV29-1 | CSAIVTAYEQYF | TGCAGCGCCATAGTCACTGCCTACGAGCAGTACTTC
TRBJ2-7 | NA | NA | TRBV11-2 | CASSPIRGLYEQYF | TGTGCCAGCAGCCCCATTAGAGGACTCTACGAGCAGTACTTC
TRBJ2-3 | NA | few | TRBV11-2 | CASSLDFGGPPDTQYF | TGTGCCAGCAGCTTAGATTTCGGAGGGCCGCCAGATACGCAGTATTTT
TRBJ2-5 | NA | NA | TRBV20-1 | CSARDKEGLTQYF | TGCAGTGCTAGAGATAAGGAGGGGCTGACCCAGTACTTC
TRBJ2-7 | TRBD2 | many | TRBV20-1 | CSARDLAGIYEQYF | TGCAGTGCTAGAGATCTAGCGGGAATCTACGAGCAGTACTTC
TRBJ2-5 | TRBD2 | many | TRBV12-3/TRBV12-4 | CASRQEAGGNQETQYF | TGTGCCAGCAGGCAGGAGGCGGGGGGAAATCAAGAGACCCAGTACTTC
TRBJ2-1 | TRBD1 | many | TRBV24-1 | CATSGTGTYNEQFF | TGTGCCACCAGCGGGACAGGGACGTACAATGAGCAGTTCTTC
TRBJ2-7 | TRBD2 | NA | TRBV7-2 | CASSRGGRAFEQYF | TGTGCCAGCAGCAGAGGCGGGAGGGCCTTTGAGCAGTACTTC
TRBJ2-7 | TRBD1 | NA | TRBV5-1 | CASSWAGTGFYEQYF | TGCGCCAGCAGCTGGGCCGGGACAGGCTTTTACGAGCAGTACTTC
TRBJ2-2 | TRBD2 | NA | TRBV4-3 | CASSQVLAGSPNTGELFF | TGCGCCAGCAGCCAAGTTCTAGCGGGGTCTCCGAACACCGGGGAGCTGTTTTTT
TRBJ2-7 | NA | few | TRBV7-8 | CASSPPAVESYEQYF | TGTGCCAGCAGCCCCCCCGCGGTTGAGTCCTACGAGCAGTACTTC
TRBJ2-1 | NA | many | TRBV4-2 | CASSQEPGVFYNEQFF | TGTGCCAGCAGCCAAGAGCCGGGAGTCTTCTACAATGAGCAGTTCTTC
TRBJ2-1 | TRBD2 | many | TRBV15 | CATQERGLAGYNEQFF | TGTGCCACCCAAGAAAGGGGACTAGCGGGATACAATGAGCAGTTCTTC
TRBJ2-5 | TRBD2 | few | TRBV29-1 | CSVALAGIQETQYF | TGCAGCGTTGCCCTAGCGGGGATACAAGAGACCCAGTACTTC
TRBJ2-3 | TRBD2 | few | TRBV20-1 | CSARRTSGNSDTQYF | TGCAGTGCTAGACGGACTAGCGGGAATTCGGATACGCAGTATTTT
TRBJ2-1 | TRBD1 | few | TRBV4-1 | CASSHKGALRYNEQFF | TGCGCCAGCAGCCACAAGGGGGCCCTTCGGTACAATGAGCAGTTCTTC
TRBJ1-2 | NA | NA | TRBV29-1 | CSVERASRGSIGYTF | TGCAGCGTTGAAAGGGCGAGTAGAGGGTCAATCGGCTACACCTTC
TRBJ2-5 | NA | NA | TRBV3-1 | CASSYNEFQETQYF | TGTGCCAGCAGCTACAACGAGTTCCAAGAGACCCAGTACTTC
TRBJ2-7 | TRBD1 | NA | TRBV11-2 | CASSFLQGANYEQYF | TGTGCCAGCAGCTTTTTACAGGGGGCAAACTACGAGCAGTACTTC
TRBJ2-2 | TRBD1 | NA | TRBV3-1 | CARAIDRGVVGTGELFF | TGTGCCAGGGCAATCGACAGGGGCGTCGTAGGCACCGGGGAGCTGTTTTTT
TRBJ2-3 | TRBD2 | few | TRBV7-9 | CASNEAGGFGTDTQYF | TGTGCCAGCAACGAAGCGGGGGGGTTTGGCACAGATACGCAGTATTTT
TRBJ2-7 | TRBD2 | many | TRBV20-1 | CSARERGGLSYEQYF | TGCAGTGCTAGGGAGCGGGGGGGATTATCCTACGAGCAGTACTTC
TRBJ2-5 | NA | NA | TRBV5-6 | CASKDYQETQYF | TGTGCCAGCAAGGACTACCAAGAGACCCAGTACTTC
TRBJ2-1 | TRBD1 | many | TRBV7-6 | CASSVRQGDNEQFF | TGTGCCAGCAGCGTAAGACAGGGGGACAATGAGCAGTTCTTC
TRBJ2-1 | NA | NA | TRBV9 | CASSLSGLYNEQFF | TGTGCCAGCAGCTTAAGTGGCCTATACAATGAGCAGTTCTTC
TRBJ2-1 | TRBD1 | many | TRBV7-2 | CASSPGQTIYNEQFF | TGTGCCAGCAGCCCGGGACAGACTATTTACAATGAGCAGTTCTTC
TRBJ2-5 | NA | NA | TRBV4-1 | CASSQGLSGNQETQYF | TGCGCCAGCAGCCAAGGGCTTTCAGGGAACCAAGAGACCCAGTACTTC
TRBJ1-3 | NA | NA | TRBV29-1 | CSEVCGTIYF | TGCAGCGAAGTCTGTGGCACCATATATTTT
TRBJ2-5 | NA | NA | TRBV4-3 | CASSQDFEEETQYF | TGCGCCAGCAGCCAAGATTTCGAAGAAGAGACCCAGTACTTC
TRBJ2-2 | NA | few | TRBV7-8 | CASSRTGYGELFF | TGTGCCAGCAGCCGAACAGGGTACGGGGAGCTGTTTTTT
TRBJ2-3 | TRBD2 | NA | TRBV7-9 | CASSFGTSGGLTDTQYF | TGTGCCAGCAGCTTCGGGACTAGCGGGGGGCTCACAGATACGCAGTATTTT
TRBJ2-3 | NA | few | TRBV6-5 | CASSYSPESTDTQYF | TGTGCCAGCAGTTACTCGCCCGAAAGCACAGATACGCAGTATTTT
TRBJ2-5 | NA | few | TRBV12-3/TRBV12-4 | CASSEAAGTIQETQYF | TGTGCCAGCAGTGAGGCGGCCGGGACGATCCAAGAGACCCAGTACTTC
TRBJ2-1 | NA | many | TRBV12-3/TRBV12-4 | CASSSDWTGQFF | TGTGCCAGCAGCTCGGACTGGACCGGGCAGTTCTTC
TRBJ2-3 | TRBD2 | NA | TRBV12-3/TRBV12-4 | CASSLNGLPTGGLTDTQYF | TGTGCCAGCAGTTTAAATGGTCTTCCGACGGGAGGGCTCACAGATACGCAGTATTTT
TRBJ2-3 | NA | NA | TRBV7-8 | CASSLQARLGDTQYF | TGTGCCAGCAGCTTACAGGCCAGGTTGGGAGATACGCAGTATTTT
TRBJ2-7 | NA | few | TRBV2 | CASSEAGGPLGYEQYF | TGTGCCAGCAGTGAAGCGGGCGGGCCCCTGGGATACGAGCAGTACTTC
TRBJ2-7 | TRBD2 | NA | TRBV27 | CASRAFPLAGGPYEQYF | TGTGCCAGCAGGGCTTTCCCTCTAGCGGGGGGCCCCTACGAGCAGTACTTC
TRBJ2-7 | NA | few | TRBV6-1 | CASSRAVELSYEQYF | TGTGCCAGCAGTAGGGCAGTGGAGCTCTCCTACGAGCAGTACTTC
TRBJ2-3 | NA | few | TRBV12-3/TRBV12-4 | CASSLVGWTDTQYF | TGTGCCAGCAGTTTGGTCGGTTGGACAGATACGCAGTATTTT
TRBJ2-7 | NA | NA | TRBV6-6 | CASTKMRVYEQYF | TGTGCCAGCACCAAAATGAGGGTTTACGAGCAGTACTTC
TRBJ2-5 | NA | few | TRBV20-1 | CSARRPPSSETQYF | TGCAGTGCTAGAAGGCCGCCTAGTTCTGAGACCCAGTACTTC
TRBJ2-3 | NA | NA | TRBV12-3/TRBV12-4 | CASSLVWEADTQYF | TGTGCCAGCAGTTTGGTCTGGGAGGCAGATACGCAGTATTTT
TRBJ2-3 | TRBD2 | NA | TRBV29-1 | CSADGLAVSDTQYF | TGCAGCGCCGATGGACTAGCGGTGTCAGATACGCAGTATTTT
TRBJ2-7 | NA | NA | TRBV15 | CATSRDAGYSYEQYF | TGTGCCACCAGCAGAGATGCCGGATACTCCTACGAGCAGTACTTC
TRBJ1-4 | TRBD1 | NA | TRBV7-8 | CASSDRQGIIERLFF | TGTGCCAGCAGCGACCGACAGGGAATCATTGAAAGACTGTTTTTT
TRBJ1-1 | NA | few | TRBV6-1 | CASSEAPRRNTEAFF | TGTGCCAGCAGTGAAGCGCCCCGACGTAACACTGAAGCTTTCTTT
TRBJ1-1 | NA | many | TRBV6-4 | CASTPARTSWGMNTEAFF | TGTGCCAGCACACCCGCAAGGACGTCTTGGGGCATGAACACTGAAGCTTTCTTT
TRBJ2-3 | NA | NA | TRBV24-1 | CATSDLWREDTQYF | TGTGCCACCAGTGACCTCTGGAGAGAGGATACGCAGTATTTT
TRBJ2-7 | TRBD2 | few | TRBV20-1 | CSAIGFGGLAAYEQYF | TGCAGTGCTATCGGATTTGGGGGACTAGCGGCCTACGAGCAGTACTTC
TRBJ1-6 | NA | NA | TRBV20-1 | CSARDLAEGLNSPLHF | TGCAGTGCTAGAGATCTGGCAGAGGGACTAAATTCACCCCTCCACTTT
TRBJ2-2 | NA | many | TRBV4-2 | CASSQVANTGELFF | TGTGCCAGCAGCCAAGTTGCGAACACCGGGGAGCTGTTTTTT
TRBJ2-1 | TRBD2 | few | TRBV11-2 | CASSLEGRGGGPGNEQFF | TGTGCCAGCAGCTTAGAGGGGAGAGGCGGGGGGCCGGGGAATGAGCAGTTCTTC
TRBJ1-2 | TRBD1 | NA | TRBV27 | CASRGFWTGETYGYTF | TGTGCCAGCAGGGGCTTTTGGACAGGGGAGACATATGGCTACACCTTC
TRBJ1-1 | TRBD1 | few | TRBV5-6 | CASSSGTGGFTEAFF | TGTGCCAGCAGTTCCGGGACAGGGGGGTTCACTGAAGCTTTCTTT
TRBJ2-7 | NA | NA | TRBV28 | CASSANHEQYF | TGTGCCAGCAGTGCCAACCACGAGCAGTACTTC
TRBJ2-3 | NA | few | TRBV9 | CASSVGGSGYTDTQYF | TGTGCCAGCAGCGTAGGGGGTAGCGGCTACACAGATACGCAGTATTTT
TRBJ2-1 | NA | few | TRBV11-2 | CASSLSRTPPNNEQFF | TGTGCCAGCAGCTTATCTCGGACACCACCGAACAATGAGCAGTTCTTC
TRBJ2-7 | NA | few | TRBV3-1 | CASSHASYEQYF | TGTGCCAGCAGCCACGCCTCCTACGAGCAGTACTTC